One sample yielded the 18 T cell receptor beta chains listed below, sequenced in a study of regulatory T cells in long-lasting Graves disease. According to the study, TCR beta libraries were built with iRepertoire HTBI primers and CDR3-region Arm-PCR. Each CDR3 protein is one row after TCRdb ran MiXCR on the multiplex PCR reads. The table lists 600,000 to 850,000 distinct CDR3 sequences, around 30% of them singletons. As for time point: persistent/refractory GD, antithyroid drugs over 5 years with positive TRAb. From RNA extracted from PBMCs, the TCR library was made. This sample comprised peripheral blood mononuclear cells (PBMCs), obtained when the disease was refractory, from a patient treated with antithyroid drugs. These receptors were obtained from a female donor with Graves disease.

The J gene is TRBJ1-2, the V gene TRBV6-5; tentative D call: TRBD1 (6 bases). The CDR3 sequence is 16 residues long. V lost 0 bases and J 10 bases, leaving 21 bases between the germline ends. Germline CDR1 is MNHEY and CDR2 is SVGAGI. The CDR3 nucleotides read TGTGCCAGCAGTTACTCGGGGGGGGCCGAGGGATACTACTACACCTTC. Protein: CASSYSGGAEGYYYTF.

This clonotype was observed at least ten times. This chain connects TRBV12-3 or TRBV12-4 to TRBJ2-5; D may correspond to TRBD1 or TRBD2 (5 bases each). Trimming shortened V by 6 bases and J by 3 bases, and 5 bases separated the two germline ends. This CDR3 has 11 amino acids. CDR3 coding DNA: TGTGCCAGCAGGGGGGAAGAGACCCAGTACTTC. Amino acid sequence: CASRGEETQYF.

The V and J genes are TRBV7-6 and TRBJ1-1; D might be TRBD1 (6 bases). Trimming left V 5 bases short and J 5 bases short, with 18 bases between. The length of the CDR3 is 15 residues. Germline CDR1 and CDR2: SGHVS and FNYEAQ. CDR3 bases: TGTGCCAGCAGCCGTCCTACAGGGTTGCGGACTGAAGCTTTCTTT. This codes for CASSRPTGLRTEAFF.

This clonotype was recorded a few times. DNA for the CDR3: TGTGCCAGCAGTTCGGGGGGCGGAAGCGGCACTGAAGCTTTCTTT. As protein: CASSSGGGSGTEAFF. V is TRBV27 and J is TRBJ1-1; D is perhaps TRBD1 (6 bases). The CDR3 consists of 15 residues. V was cut by 4 bases and J by 4 bases, with 16 bases left in between. Germline V lookup: CDR1 MNHEY, CDR2 SMNVEV (reference sequence).

The chain links TRBV19 to TRBJ1-2; D is undetermined. Germline CDR1 reads LNHDA; CDR2 reads SQIVND (reference sequence). Deletions cut 9 bases from V and 4 bases from J, with 15 bases between. The CDR3 totals 13 residues. This chain's CDR3 is CASDITYGYGYTF. In nucleotides, the CDR3 is TGTGCCAGCGACATAACTTATGGCTATGGCTACACCTTC.

This clonotype showed up just once. The J gene is TRBJ2-3, the V gene TRBV15; TRBD1 matches at 10 bases. CDR1 and CDR2 from the germline V gene are LNHNV and YYDKDF (reference sequence). The V segment lost 1 base and the J segment 1 base; nucleotides outside the gene matches: 8. This CDR3 region has 18 residues. The CDR3: CATSRALWTGGRTDTQYF. The CDR3 nucleotides read TGTGCCACCAGCAGAGCCTTATGGACAGGGGGGCGCACAGATACGCAGTATTTT.

The chain recombines TRBV19 with TRBJ2-5, with D tentatively TRBD2 (5 bases). Germline assignment: CDR1 LNHDA and CDR2 SQIVND (reference sequence). V lost 2 bases and J 5 bases, leaving 15 bases between the germline ends. The CDR3 has 15 amino acids. CDR3 sequence reads: CASSIPGLSGETQYF. CDR3 DNA: TGTGCCAGTAGTATACCGGGATTGTCGGGGGAGACCCAGTACTTC.

V is TRBV19 and J is TRBJ1-1; D is undetermined. There are 13 residues in the CDR3. V was cut by 5 bases and J by 5 bases, with 12 bases left in between. Germline V lookup: CDR1 LNHDA, CDR2 SQIVND (reference sequence). The DNA for the CDR3 is TGTGCCAGTAGTGCTCTAGGTGTAACTGAAGCTTTCTTT. Its protein is CASSALGVTEAFF.

CDR3 in DNA: TGCAGTGCTAGAAGGAGGACCACTGAAGCTTTCTTT. It is translated as CSARRRTTEAFF. V usage is TRBV20-1 and J usage is TRBJ1-1; D gene uncertain. The germline V and J ends were trimmed by 2 bases and 4 bases, with 8 bases remaining between them. The CDR3 has 12 amino acids. Per germline, CDR1 DFQATT and CDR2 SNEGSKA (reference sequence).

This clonotype has a handful of counts. The V gene is TRBV3-1, the J gene TRBJ2-5; 8 bases match TRBD2. Trimming cost V 4 bases and J 3 bases; bases outside gene matches: 7. CDR1 LGHDT and CDR2 YNNKEL come from the germline V gene (reference sequence). The CDR3 runs to 15 residues. In DNA form, the CDR3 reads TGTGCCAGCAGCCGCCCCGGGGGGGGAAAAGAGACCCAGTACTTC. Translating gives CASSRPGGGKETQYF.

The chain recombines TRBV5-4 with TRBJ2-5, with 14 nucleotides matching TRBD2. The CDR3 sequence is 16 residues long. Trimming removed 0 bases from V and 5 bases from J; junction bases left unmatched: 3. The germline V gene encodes CDR1 SGHNT and CDR2 YYREEE (reference sequence). The CDR3 loop is CASSLAGTSGSETQYF. CDR3 DNA sequence: TGTGCCAGCAGCTTGGCCGGGACTAGCGGGAGTGAGACCCAGTACTTC.

This chain uses TRBV7-2 with TRBJ1-5, with D possibly matching TRBD1 (5 bases). The CDR3 extends over 16 amino acids. Germline CDR1 reads SGHTA; CDR2 reads FQGNSA. Trimming cost V 3 bases and J 0 bases, with 12 bases left between them. The CDR3 nucleotides read TGTGCCAGCAGCTTGAGTGGCAGGGCTAGCAATCAGCCCCAGCATTTT. This codes for CASSLSGRASNQPQHF.

The V and J genes are TRBV29-1 and TRBJ1-1; D may be TRBD1 (5 bases). The CDR3 loop spans 12 amino acids. CDR1 SQVTM and CDR2 ANQGSEA come from the germline V gene. The V gene lost 1 base and the J gene lost 4 bases, with 7 bases spanning the gap. This CDR3 reads CSVEGGITEAFF. CDR3 sequence (DNA): TGCAGCGTTGAAGGGGGGATCACTGAAGCTTTCTTT.

The gene calls are TRBV20-1 and TRBJ1-4; no reliable D call. CDR3 length: 13 amino acids. Germline V gene sequence: CDR1 DFQATT, CDR2 SNEGSKA (reference sequence). V was trimmed by 0 bases and J by 8 bases, leaving 10 bases between them. DNA of the CDR3: TGCAGTGCTAGAGAGATGGGATTCGAAAAACTGTTTTTT. Amino acids: CSAREMGFEKLFF.

This sequence joins TRBV6-6 and TRBJ1-1, with D perhaps TRBD1 (6 bases). Per germline, CDR1 MNHNY and CDR2 SVGAGI (reference sequence). V shed 0 bases and J shed 7 bases, with 9 bases lying between them. CDR3 length: 13 residues. The CDR3 reads CASSYSSQGEAFF. DNA for the CDR3: TGTGCCAGCAGTTACTCGTCACAGGGTGAAGCTTTCTTT.

V usage is TRBV5-1 and J usage is TRBJ1-1; TRBD1 agrees at 7 bases. The CDR3 covers 15 residues. CDR1 SGHRS and CDR2 YFSETQ come from the germline V gene. The J segment lost 0 bases and the V segment lost 4 bases, leaving 6 bases of the junction unmatched. For the CDR3, the DNA is TGCGCCAGCAGCGGGGGACAGTGGATGAACACTGAAGCTTTCTTT. Protein product: CASSGGQWMNTEAFF. Looking up the rest from reference TRBV5-1 and TRBJ1-1 gives the full variable domain: KAGVTQTPRYLIKTRGQQVTLSCSPISGHRSVSWYQQTPGQGLQFLFEYFSETQRNKGNFPGRFSGRQFSNSRSEMNVSTLELGDSALYLCASSGGQWMNTEAFFGQGTRLTVV.

The chain employs TRBV6-5 and TRBJ1-1; a weak D match, TRBD1 (5 bases). CDR1 and CDR2 (germline): MNHEY, SVGAGI. Trimming cost V 3 bases and J 3 bases, with 14 bases left between them. The CDR3 runs to 15 residues. The CDR3: CASSYGPGGDTEAFF. CDR3 DNA: TGTGCCAGCAGTTATGGTCCAGGAGGGGACACTGAAGCTTTCTTT.

The chain employs TRBV29-1 and TRBJ2-7; TRBD2 might be the D (6 bases). Deletions cut 6 bases from V and 0 bases from J, with 12 bases between. The V gene's germline CDR1 is SQVTM and CDR2 ANQGSEA. There are 13 residues in the CDR3. CDR3 loop: CSVFGGSSYEQYF. In nucleotides, the CDR3 is TGCAGCGTGTTTGGGGGGAGCTCCTACGAGCAGTACTTC.